What follows are 6 T cell receptor beta chains derived from one specimen sequenced in a study of blood T cell repertoires in COVID-19. Sequencing was performed with immunoSEQ multiplex PCR; in TCRdb, only in-frame clones are kept and a portion is missing. Among about 300,000 clones listed, around 88% were seen once. The sequenced sample consisted of peripheral blood. These receptor sequences come from a woman in her forties or fifties with acute or convalescent COVID-19.

This chain uses TRBV9 with TRBJ2-1; 12 bases match TRBD1. The junction had 8 bases not matched to a gene; V was cut back by 0 bases and J by 7 bases. The germline gives CDR1 SGDLS, CDR2 YYNGEE. The CDR3 sequence is 17 residues long. The CDR3 DNA sequence: TGTGCCAGCAGCGTAGCAGGGACAGGGGGCGTAGGAAATGAGCAGTTCTTC. This translates into CASSVAGTGGVGNEQFF.

The rearrangement uses TRBV28 and TRBJ1-1; D is ambiguous. CDR3 length equals 14 residues. V dropped 2 bases and J dropped 4 bases, with 11 bases sitting between them. Per the germline V gene, CDR1 is MDHEN and CDR2 is SYDVKM. The CDR3 region is CASSLGGWVTEAFF. In nucleotides, the CDR3 is TGTGCCAGCAGTTTAGGAGGGTGGGTCACTGAAGCTTTCTTT.

This clone was seen once. The chain has TRBV6-4 and TRBJ2-1, with D tentatively TRBD2 (6 bases). This CDR3 comprises 16 residues. The V gene lost 5 bases and the J gene lost 2 bases, with 16 bases spanning the gap. Germline V gene lookup returns CDR1 MRHNA and CDR2 SNTAGT. The DNA of the CDR3 is TGTGCCAGCAGTCTTTTTAGCGGAGCTACCTACAATGAGCAGTTCTTC. It translates to CASSLFSGATYNEQFF.

The chain carries TRBV4-3 and TRBJ2-7; possible D gene TRBD1, 5 bases. Looked up from germline, CDR1 is LGHNA and CDR2 is YSLEER. This CDR3 is built from 13 residues. V shed 0 bases and J shed 2 bases, with 5 bases lying between them. The CDR3 region is CASSQDRAYEQYF. Here the CDR3 DNA reads TGCGCCAGCAGCCAAGACAGGGCCTACGAGCAGTACTTC.

The chain is built from TRBV6-6 and TRBJ2-3, with 7 positions matching TRBD2. The V segment lost 6 bases and the J segment 0 bases; nucleotides outside the gene matches: 3. In germline, CDR1 is MNHNY, CDR2 SVGAGI (reference sequence). The CDR3 is made up of 14 amino acids. The CDR3 DNA reads as TGTGCCAGCAGCCTAGCGGTTAGCACAGATACGCAGTATTTT. Its translation is CASSLAVSTDTQYF.

This chain uses TRBV9 with TRBJ2-3; 8 bases are a match to TRBD2. Germline V gene data show CDR1 as SGDLS and CDR2 as YYNGEE. V dropped 4 bases and J dropped 0; count of bases not matched to a gene: 1. The CDR3 runs 14 residues. The CDR3 DNA follows: TGTGCCAGCAGCACTAGCGGAAGCACAGATACGCAGTATTTT. Amino acid sequence: CASSTSGSTDTQYF.